This TCR beta chain was obtained from a study of control samples from healthy donors and cancer patients. CDR1 is SNHLY, CDR2 FYNNEI, per germline. This CDR3 is built from 14 residues. V lost 2 bases to trimming and J lost 8 bases; unmatched junction nucleotides: 8. The assay was immunoSEQ multiplex PCR, and TCRdb's table has in-frame clones only and misses some. This table holds about 130,000 clones, approximately 91% found once. The receptor's source is a man in his forties or fifties in good health. This chain links TRBV2 with TRBJ1-2; TRBD1 matches at 7 bases. Material: blood. CDR3 coding DNA: TGTGCCAGCAGTGAATACAACAGGGGCGTCGGCTACACCTTC. It encodes CASSEYNRGVGYTF. Full variable domain (outside the CDR3, taken from reference TRBV2 and TRBJ1-2): EPEVTQTPSHQVTQMGQEVILRCVPISNHLYFYWYRQILGQKVEFLVSFYNNEISEKSEIFDDQFSVERPDGSNFTLKIRSTKLEDSAMYFCASSEYNRGVGYTFGSGTRLTVV.